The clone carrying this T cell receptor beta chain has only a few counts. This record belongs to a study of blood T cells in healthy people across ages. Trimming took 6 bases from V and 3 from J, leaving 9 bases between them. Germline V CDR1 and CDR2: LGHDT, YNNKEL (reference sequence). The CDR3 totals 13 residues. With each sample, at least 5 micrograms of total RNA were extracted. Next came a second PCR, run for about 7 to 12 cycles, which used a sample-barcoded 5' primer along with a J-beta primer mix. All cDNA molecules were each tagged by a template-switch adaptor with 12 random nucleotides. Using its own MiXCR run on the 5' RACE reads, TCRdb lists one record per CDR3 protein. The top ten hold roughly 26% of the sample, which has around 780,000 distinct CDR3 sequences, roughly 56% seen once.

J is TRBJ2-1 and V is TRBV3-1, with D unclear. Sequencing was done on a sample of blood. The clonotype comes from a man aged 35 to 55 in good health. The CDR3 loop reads CASSPDGYNEQFF. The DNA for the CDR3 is TGTGCCAGCAGTCCCGACGGCTACAATGAGCAGTTCTTC.